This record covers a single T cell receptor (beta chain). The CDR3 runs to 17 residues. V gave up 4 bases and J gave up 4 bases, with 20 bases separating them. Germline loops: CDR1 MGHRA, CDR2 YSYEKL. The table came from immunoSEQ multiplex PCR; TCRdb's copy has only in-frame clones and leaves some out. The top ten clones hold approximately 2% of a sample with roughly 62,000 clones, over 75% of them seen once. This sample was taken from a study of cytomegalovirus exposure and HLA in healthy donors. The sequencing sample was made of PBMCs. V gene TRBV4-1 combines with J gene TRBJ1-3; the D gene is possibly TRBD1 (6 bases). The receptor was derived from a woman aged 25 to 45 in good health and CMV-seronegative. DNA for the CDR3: TGCGCCAGCAGCCCAGTAGGAGTGGGCAGGGGAGGAAACACCATATATTTT. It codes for CASSPVGVGRGGNTIYF.